Sequencing of this T cell receptor beta chain was carried out in a study of blood T cell repertoires in COVID-19 (TCRdb year 2020). With respect to the entire study: The collaborator samples originated in the United States, Italy and Spain and spanned the acute and convalescent phases of COVID-19. Sample metadata almost always included a de-identified subject ID, COVID-19 status, age in years and sex. The dataset comprised deeply sampled blood TCRbeta repertoires from subjects exposed to, actively infected with, or recovered from COVID-19. The repertoires were released in a freely available public database meant as a resource for research on the immune response to SARS-CoV-2. HLA class I and class II types, where available, came from metadata supplied by the sample provider rather than from assay-based typing. The material from the prospective study consisted of cDNA or gDNA derived from T cells, B-cell-depleted T cells, or PBMCs. Samples were obtained from the ongoing ImmuneRACE study (first 160 participants) and from over 1,000 subjects provided by 6 global collaborators.

Another Seattle source contributed samples from volunteer blood donors who had recovered from COVID-19. Whole blood was collected in K2EDTA tubes by collaborating institutions according to the institutions' own protocols. For TCRbeta analysis, collaborators shipped samples as frozen whole blood, isolated PBMCs, or DNA extracted from either of those sample types. Details on this clone: The target of this receptor is not known. No quality values exist for individual bases; no much larger clone is one base distant.

TCRbeta CDR3 regions were amplified from genomic DNA using the immunoSEQ Assay, a bias-controlled multiplex PCR. Concerning the study's data processing: Nucleated cell counts per sample were estimated from amplification of reference gene primers within the assay. Sequence reads were collapsed and filtered to measure the absolute abundance of every unique TCRbeta CDR3 rearrangement. For each sample, productive Simpson clonality was calculated as the square root of Simpson's diversity index across productive rearrangements. TCRdb obtained this table from immuneACCESS and retained in-frame rearrangements with V and J assigned. These tables miss some clones; where compared with another copy, unresolved V genes account for less than half of the shortfall, and the remainder is unexplained. D and trimming were read from the DNA, whereas the V and J calls and clone size are those reported in that table. In all, the sample holds around 200,000 clones, and approximately 90% of those were seen once. Together, the top ten hold approximately 0.93% of the sample.

Overall study outcomes, separate from this receptor: Clinical and demographic metadata were provided uncurated, with the amount varying by source and participant.

Clipping removes 0 bases from V and 9 bases from J, with 4 as the unmatched junction base count. Taken from cysteine to phenylalanine, the CDR3 has 13 residues. CDR3 DNA is the only sequence kept; it has 39 bases, read in frame from the first base. CDR1 and CDR2 were assigned from the germline V gene as MNHNS and SASEGT. This TCR came from a woman aged 18-29 years who had recovered from COVID-19. The sample comprised peripheral blood. The rearranged chain carries TRBV6-1 and TRBJ1-1, with 7 middle bases fitting TRBD1. The nucleotides are TGTGCCAGCAGTGAAGCTAGAAGGGGGCAAGCTTTCTTT. Its protein is CASSEARRGQAFF.